This T cell receptor (beta chain) is from a study of T cells after yellow fever vaccination. Study details: SMART-Seq v4 Ultra Low Input served to prepare low-cell-number fractions.

The germline gives CDR1 SGHRS, CDR2 YFSETQ. This CDR3 comprises 17 residues. V shed 4 bases, J shed 10 bases, and the junction held 14 bases outside the gene matches. Study conclusions and caveats: Detected again after the booster were most primary-vaccination clones, at approximately 95% CD4 and 88% CD8.

5'RACE template switching produced TCR cDNA carrying a universal primer site and UMIs. MiXCR was run by TCRdb on the 5' RACE reads, yielding one entry per CDR3 protein. The sample has a few hundred thousand distinct CDR3 sequences, around 8.1% seen once; the top ten hold approximately 18%. With respect to this clonotype: The antigen is not known.

The rearrangement links TRBV5-1 to TRBJ1-6; 10 bases align to TRBD1. The material was PBMCs, obtained roughly 47 days after the first yellow fever vaccination. This receptor was obtained from a young man who received the YFV17D yellow fever vaccine. CDR3 in DNA: TGCGCCAGCAGCCGGCCGGGACAGGGGAACGAGAGGTCACCCCTCCACTTT. It is translated as CASSRPGQGNERSPLHF.